Listed here are 21 T cell receptor beta chains from one sample, sequenced in a study of blood T cell repertoires in COVID-19. The table came from immunoSEQ multiplex PCR; TCRdb's copy has only in-frame clones and leaves some out. Of approximately 81,000 clones listed, roughly four fifths were seen once; the top ten hold roughly 7.3%. The sample comprised peripheral blood. The receptors stem from a human donor in a cohort sampled during active COVID-19.

The chain recombines TRBV14 with TRBJ1-4, with D perhaps matching TRBD1 (6 bases). Trimming stripped 0 bases from V and 14 bases from J, with 19 bases between. The V gene's germline CDR1 is SGHDN and CDR2 FVKESK. The CDR3 sequence is 15 residues long. The CDR3, as DNA: TGTGCCAGCAGCCAAGATCTGACAGGAGGTTCGGGGCTGTTTTTT. Protein product: CASSQDLTGGSGLFF.

The DNA of the CDR3 is TGTGCCAGCAGCTTGGCCGGACTTCAAGCTTTCTTT. Translated: CASSLAGLQAFF. This sequence joins TRBV5-6 and TRBJ1-1; D remains unclear. The ends were cut back, 0 bases at V and 9 bases at J, with 9 bases in the middle. CDR1 and CDR2 from the germline V gene are SGHDT and YYEEEE. This CDR3 comprises 12 residues.

This chain uses TRBV6-5 with TRBJ2-3; TRBD1 aligns across 7 bases. V shed 6 bases and J 8 bases; nucleotides not matched to a gene: 8. The CDR3 totals 13 residues. CDR1 MNHEY and CDR2 SVGAGI come from the germline V gene. The CDR3 reads CASRGQAAGTQYF. The CDR3 nucleotides read TGTGCCAGCAGAGGACAGGCAGCCGGTACGCAGTATTTT.

This clone was detected only once. This chain joins TRBV28 and TRBJ2-7, with D possibly TRBD1 on 6 matching bases. The CDR3 is made up of 15 amino acids. V was trimmed by 10 bases and J by 4 bases, leaving 23 bases between them. In germline, CDR1 is MDHEN, CDR2 SYDVKM. CDR3 amino acids: CATIRPRGERYEQYF. The DNA of the CDR3 is TGTGCCACCATTAGGCCCAGGGGCGAAAGATACGAGCAGTACTTC.

The chain couples TRBV6-1 to TRBJ1-5, with D hard to call. Trimming shortened V by 4 bases and J by 4 bases, and 20 bases separated the two germline ends. This CDR3 is built from 17 residues. Germline CDR1 MNHNS, CDR2 SASEGT. CDR3 nucleotide sequence: TGTGCCAGCAGTGCCGGGGTCCCGACTGTACCAAATCAGCCCCAGCATTTT. Protein: CASSAGVPTVPNQPQHF.

V usage is TRBV5-8 and J usage is TRBJ2-7; 12 nucleotides line up with TRBD2. CDR1 and CDR2 (germline): SGHTS, YDEGEE. The CDR3 extends over 17 amino acids. J gave up 4 bases and V 0 bases, and 8 bases lay outside the gene matches. CDR3 nucleotides: TGTGCCAGCAGCTTGGGCCTATTACTAGCGGGGGGTTACGAGCAGTACTTC. This encodes CASSLGLLLAGGYEQYF. Combining the CDR3 with reference TRBV5-8 and TRBJ2-7 gives the whole variable domain EAGVTQSPTHLIKTRGQQATLRCSPISGHTSVYWYQQALGLGLQFLLWYDEGEERNRGNFPPRFSGRQFPNYSSELNVNALELEDSALYLCASSLGLLLAGGYEQYFGPGTRLTVT.

The rearrangement joins TRBV5-5 to TRBJ1-5; D uncertain. The CDR3 length is 14 residues. Trimming removed 0 bases at V and 6 bases at J, with 10 bases between. Per the germline V gene, CDR1 is SGHKS and CDR2 is YYEKEE (reference sequence). The CDR3 region is CASSLDSPGQPQHF. The CDR3 region has the DNA TGTGCCAGCAGCTTGGACAGTCCCGGTCAGCCCCAGCATTTT.

This chain connects TRBV5-1 to TRBJ2-1; TRBD2 might be the D (5 bases). The V end was cut by 0 bases, the J end by 7 bases, with 11 bases between. Germline loops: CDR1 SGHRS, CDR2 YFSETQ. There are 14 residues in the CDR3. The CDR3 loop is CASSLDRGSNEQFF. The DNA of the CDR3 is TGCGCCAGCAGCTTGGATCGGGGTTCGAATGAGCAGTTCTTC. Drawing the rest from reference TRBV5-1 and TRBJ2-1, the complete variable domain is KAGVTQTPRYLIKTRGQQVTLSCSPISGHRSVSWYQQTPGQGLQFLFEYFSETQRNKGNFPGRFSGRQFSNSRSEMNVSTLELGDSALYLCASSLDRGSNEQFFGPGTRLTVL.

This clone occurred a few times. This chain uses TRBV6-2 or TRBV6-3 with TRBJ1-5, with D possibly matching TRBD1 (6 bases). The germline V and J ends were trimmed by 2 bases and 5 bases, with 10 bases remaining between them. The V gene's germline CDR1 is MNHEY and CDR2 SVGEGT. CDR3 size: 14 residues. CDR3 in amino acids: CASSYGGTYQPQHF. The DNA of the CDR3 is TGTGCCAGCAGTTACGGGGGCACATATCAGCCCCAGCATTTT.

The genes are TRBV7-8 and TRBJ1-3; D is undetermined. There are 13 residues in the CDR3. From germline, CDR1 is SGHVS and CDR2 FQNEAQ. Trimming cost V 5 bases and J 2 bases, with 7 bases left between them. The CDR3 DNA sequence: TGTGCCAGCAGCCTGACTACTGGAAACACCATATATTTT. It yields the protein CASSLTTGNTIYF.

The V call is TRBV3-1 (or the pseudogene TRBV3-2), the J call TRBJ1-2; D is possibly TRBD1 (5 bases). CDR1 LGHDT and CDR2 YNNKEL come from the germline V gene (reference sequence). V lost 0 bases to trimming and J lost 7 bases, with 9 bases between them. This CDR3 spans 13 amino acids. The DNA for the CDR3 is TGTGCCAGCAGCCAAGATGGCGGGGGTGGCTACACCTTC. Translating gives CASSQDGGGGYTF.

The chain combines TRBV2 with TRBJ2-1; 12 nucleotides align to TRBD2. The CDR3 runs 15 residues. Germline lookup yields CDR1 SNHLY and CDR2 FYNNEI. The V and J ends lost 6 bases and 7 bases, in that order; junction bases with no gene match: 7. The DNA for the CDR3 is TGTGCCAGCAGGCTGACTAGCGGGGGCCTAAATGAGCAGTTCTTC. Protein: CASRLTSGGLNEQFF.

This clone appeared many times. The chain recombines TRBV2 with TRBJ1-1; a possible D gene is TRBD1 (5 bases). The CDR3 has 14 residues. CDR1 and CDR2 from the germline V gene are SNHLY and FYNNEI. The V gene lost 4 bases and the J gene lost 3 bases, with 12 bases spanning the gap. CDR3 loop: CASSVAGGHTEAFF. CDR3 coding DNA: TGTGCCAGCAGTGTAGCCGGGGGACACACTGAAGCTTTCTTT.

This chain joins TRBV11-3 and TRBJ2-7; 8 bases map to TRBD1. The V gene's germline CDR1 is SGHNT and CDR2 YENEEA. The CDR3 is made up of 14 amino acids. V lost 5 bases and J lost 2; bases outside the gene matches: 5. The CDR3 reads CASSPRTGPYEQYF. DNA for the CDR3: TGTGCCAGCAGCCCCCGGACAGGGCCCTACGAGCAGTACTTC.

The CDR3 DNA follows: TGTGCCAGCGCCGCGGCCAGCACCTACGAGCAGTACTTC. It encodes CASAAASTYEQYF. The chain carries TRBV5-6 and TRBJ2-7, with no clear D. V lost 7 bases to trimming and J lost 2 bases, with 13 bases between them. The CDR3 has 13 amino acids. Germline CDR1 SGHDT, CDR2 YYEEEE.

The V call is TRBV7-2, the J call TRBJ2-7; D might be TRBD2 (7 bases). V lost 0 bases and J 6 bases, leaving 12 bases between the germline ends. This CDR3 comprises 14 residues. Germline-derived CDR1 and CDR2 are SGHTA and FQGNSA. The DNA for the CDR3 is TGTGCCAGCAGCTTAGCGGGGGAGGGGGTCGAGCAGTACTTC. This sequence encodes CASSLAGEGVEQYF.

V and J are TRBV7-9 and TRBJ2-5; 9 nucleotides agree with TRBD2. V lost 3 bases, J lost 1 base, and 9 bases stayed unmatched. Looked up from germline, CDR1 is SEHNR and CDR2 is FQNEAQ (reference sequence). The CDR3 runs 17 residues. The DNA for the CDR3 is TGTGCCAGCAGCTTCCCCAGTGGAGCGGGGGGCCAAGAGACCCAGTACTTC. It encodes CASSFPSGAGGQETQYF.

V gene TRBV30 combines with J gene TRBJ1-5; 10 bases fit TRBD1. CDR3 size: 15 residues. The J segment lost 2 bases and the V segment lost 4 bases, leaving 5 bases of the junction unmatched. Germline V lookup: CDR1 GTSNPN, CDR2 SVGIG (reference sequence). This CDR3 is CAWTPTGGGNQPQHF. CDR3 sequence (DNA): TGTGCCTGGACACCGACAGGGGGCGGCAATCAGCCCCAGCATTTT.

The chain has TRBV4-1 and TRBJ1-2; D not certain. V shed 4 bases and J shed 4 bases, with 7 bases lying between them. The CDR3 totals 12 residues. Germline CDR1 reads MGHRA; CDR2 reads YSYEKL. The CDR3 here is CASSLGVYGYTF. The DNA for the CDR3 is TGCGCCAGCAGCCTCGGTGTCTATGGCTACACCTTC.

This clone has a count of ten or more. This rearrangement joins TRBV7-9 to TRBJ1-1; D possibly corresponds to TRBD1 (5 bases). V was shortened by 5 bases and J by 4 bases, with 17 bases between the two germline ends. This CDR3 comprises 15 residues. Germline V lookup: CDR1 SEHNR, CDR2 FQNEAQ (reference sequence). CDR3 in amino acids: CASSPSVRGGTEAFF. The CDR3 bases are TGTGCCAGCAGCCCCAGTGTGAGGGGAGGCACTGAAGCTTTCTTT.

The chain links TRBV12-3 or TRBV12-4 to TRBJ1-2; D not resolved. Trimming took 1 base from V and 7 from J, leaving 7 bases between them. The CDR3 covers 12 residues. CDR3 sequence: CASSLGVGGYTF. DNA for the CDR3: TGTGCCAGCAGTTTAGGAGTTGGTGGCTACACCTTC.